One T cell receptor (beta chain) is described in this entry. This clonotype was seen repeatedly, ten times or more. Its recognized antigen is unknown. The record has no base qualities; no much larger clone is one base away. This sample was taken from a study of molecular identifiers for immune sequencing clone quantification (dated by TCRdb to 2017 to 2018). For the wider study: For a replicate experiment, the RNA from either approximately 20,000 or 98,000 naive CD8 T cells was divided into five aliquots, and four of those aliquots went on to sequencing. CD8 T cells were used in a methods study to benchmark molecular-identifier clustering-based TCR repertoire sequencing (MIDCIRS) and TCR RNA copy counting. General conclusions and limits of the study: In CMV-specific effector cells, over 98% of molecules were held by clones above 20 RNA copies, whereas under 1% of molecules were held by such clones in naive cells. Spiked-in Jurkat TCR RNA equal to a single cell's worth was reported to be detectable even within 1,200,000 naive CD8 T cells. When barcode sub-clustering was not used, chimeric consensus sequences inflated TCR diversity, with chimeras reaching as high as 47%. The naive libraries included spiked-in Jurkat TCR RNA (roughly 11 copies' worth), and this RNA is not part of the donor repertoire. Modeling estimated about 2.8 recovered TCR RNA copies per cell, compared with around 9.7 by digital PCR, which implies 30% to 35% capture efficiency. The sizes of highly expanded clones could end up underestimated when identical TCR molecules share a barcode.

Measured from the cysteine to the phenylalanine, the CDR3 is 18 residues long. Of all the DNA, just the CDR3 is kept, 54 bases in frame from base 1. Libraries of naive CD8 T cells were built from anywhere between about 20,000 and 1,000,000 sorted cells, with 10%, 30% or 50% of the purified RNA used. Naive CD8 T cells, defined as CD8+CD4-CCR7+CD45RA+, were FACS-sorted into RLT Plus buffer on a BD FACSAria II. To test detection sensitivity, Jurkat RNA equal to 9 to 10 TCR copies was added to samples of roughly 18,000-1,100,000 naive CD8 T cells. Enrichment of CD8 T cells was performed with RosetteSep CD8+ T Cell Enrichment Cocktail and Ficoll-Paque, after which ACK red cell lysis was carried out. Preparation of the library involved PCR. Sequenced using a NextSeq 500. Preparation of bulk TCR libraries followed a previously described approach, with the TCR primers listed in Table S5. The Qiagen AllPrep DNA/RNA kit was used to purify total RNA. Before any analysis, reads coming from multiple sequencing runs of the same library were combined into one pool. Concerning the study's data processing: Reads were retained only if an exact TCR constant sequence was present, and the retained reads were trimmed to 150 nt and grouped according to their 12-nt molecular barcodes. Within each barcode group, reads were sub-clustered at a 15% Levenshtein threshold, and quality-weighted consensus sequences were built per RNA molecule. Non-functional sequences were removed, as were lower-count sequences one edit away from another. Based on a fit of two negative binomial distributions, barcode sub-clusters having less than 20% of the maximum read count were discarded. TCRdb passed the public sequencing reads through fastp at Q25 and MiXCR, retaining productive beta sequences. Each CDR3 protein gets just one entry, which takes the most common genes and DNA from the rows behind it. V and J calls and clone size were set by TCRdb, not the authors. Counted in this sample were hundreds of thousands of distinct CDR3 sequences; about a quarter of them appeared once. About 0.74% of the sample comes from the top ten.

Specimen: naive CD8+ T cells from blood, with Jurkat cell RNA spiked in. The cell subset or site tag for this specimen amounts to: FACS-sorted CD8+CD4-CCR7+CD45RA+ naive T cells. This TCR came from a human donor in good health. Some libraries in this study had Jurkat cell RNA spiked in. Recombination linked TRBV21-1 to TRBJ2-4; the table gives TRBD1 as D, unverified against the DNA. TRBV21-1 is flagged as a pseudogene. The base sequence is TGTGCCAGCAGCAAGGGGAGGCAGGGGGCGATGGCCAAAAACATTCAGTACTTC. Translated, this gives CASSKGRQGAMAKNIQYF.